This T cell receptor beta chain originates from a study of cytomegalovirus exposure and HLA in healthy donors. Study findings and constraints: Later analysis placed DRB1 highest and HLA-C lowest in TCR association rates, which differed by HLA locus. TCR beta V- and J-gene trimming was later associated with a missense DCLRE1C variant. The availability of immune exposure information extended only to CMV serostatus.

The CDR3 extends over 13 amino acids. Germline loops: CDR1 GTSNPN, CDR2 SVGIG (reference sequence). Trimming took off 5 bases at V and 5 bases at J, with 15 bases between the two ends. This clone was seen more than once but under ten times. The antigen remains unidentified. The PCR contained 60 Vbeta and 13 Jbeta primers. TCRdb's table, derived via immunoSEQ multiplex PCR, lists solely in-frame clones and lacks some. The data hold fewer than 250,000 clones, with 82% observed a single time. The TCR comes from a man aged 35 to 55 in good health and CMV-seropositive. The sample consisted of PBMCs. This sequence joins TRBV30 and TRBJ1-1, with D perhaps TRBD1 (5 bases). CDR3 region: CAWANRWLTEAFF. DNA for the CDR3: TGTGCCTGGGCCAACAGGTGGTTGACTGAAGCTTTCTTT.